What follows are 4 T cell receptor beta chains derived from one specimen sequenced in a study of blood T cell repertoires in COVID-19. TCRdb's copy holds only in-frame clones and misses some; the assay was immunoSEQ multiplex PCR. This repertoire shows approximately 100,000 clones, 87% found once; its top ten account for 11%. Sequencing used peripheral blood. These receptors were collected from a woman in her 30s with acute or convalescent COVID-19.

The chain combines TRBV18 with TRBJ2-7, with a weak D call TRBD1 (6 bases). In germline, CDR1 is KGHSH, CDR2 LQKENI. The CDR3 has 17 residues. Trimming took off 2 bases at V and 1 base at J, with 18 bases between the two ends. The CDR3 DNA reads as TGTGCCAGCTCACCATTGGGGGCCCCATCGGGATCCTACGAGCAGTACTTC. Translated: CASSPLGAPSGSYEQYF.

The genes are TRBV28 and TRBJ1-3, with D hard to call. The V end was cut by 5 bases, the J end by 2 bases, with 7 bases between. Looked up from germline, CDR1 is MDHEN and CDR2 is SYDVKM. The CDR3 runs 13 residues. Written as DNA, the CDR3 is TGTGCCAGCAGTCCCCGCGCTGGAAACACCATATATTTT. Translating it yields CASSPRAGNTIYF.

The table lists this clone with a count of one. The rearrangement links TRBV7-2 to TRBJ1-1, with 8 bases aligning to TRBD1. Germline V gives CDR1 SGHTA, CDR2 FQGNSA. CDR3 length: 16 amino acids. J was trimmed by 4 bases and V by 3 bases; bases with no gene match: 10. In DNA, the CDR3 is TGTGCCAGCAGCTTCGGCAGGGGGCATGGAGTCACTGAAGCTTTCTTT. It yields the protein CASSFGRGHGVTEAFF.

Here the CDR3 DNA reads TGTGCCAGCTCAGGGGCGTTAACCGGGGAGCTGTTTTTT. This gives the protein CASSGALTGELFF. V is TRBV11-2 and J is TRBJ2-2, with D possibly matching TRBD1 (6 bases). The germline V gene has CDR1 SGHAT and CDR2 FQNNGV. There are 13 residues in the CDR3. With 8 bases removed from V and 5 bases from J, the gap between germline ends came to 12 bases.